This TCR beta chain appears in the sequencing data of a study of blood T cell repertoires in COVID-19. Whole-study context: Sources were T cells, B-cell-depleted T cells, or PBMCs; the material itself was cDNA or gDNA.

Source study methods: Amplification of reference gene primers was used by the study to estimate nucleated cell counts. Profiling relied on immunoSEQ multiplex PCR, and the TCRdb table lists in-frame clones only, not all of them. D and trimming were read from the DNA, whereas the V and J calls and clone size are those reported in that table. This table holds approximately 150,000 clones, roughly 86% found once. The source material was peripheral blood. The sequence came from a woman aged 55-70 years with acute or convalescent COVID-19.

The CDR3 here is CASSFRGRAGETQYF. In nucleotides, the CDR3 is TGTGCCAGCAGCTTCCGCGGAAGGGCGGGGGAGACCCAGTACTTC. The gene calls are TRBV9 and TRBJ2-5; a weak D match, TRBD2 (6 bases). The germline V and J ends were trimmed by 4 bases and 5 bases, with 18 bases remaining between them. The CDR3 has 15 amino acids. Germline CDR1 SGDLS, CDR2 YYNGEE. The full variable domain, rest sourced from reference TRBV9 and TRBJ2-5, is DSGVTQTPKHLITATGQRVTLRCSPRSGDLSVYWYQQSLDQGLQFLIQYYNGEERAKGNILERFSAQQFPDLHSELNLSSLELGDSALYFCASSFRGRAGETQYFGPGTRLLVL.